The TCR beta chain described here comes from a study of cytotoxic CD8 clonotypes in ibrutinib-treated CLL. Study-level information: After a median of about 70 months, about 14 patients stayed remitted and approximately 12 progressed; responses had been partial in some 25 and complete in 2. Findings and limits, study-wide: Once treatment began, public clonotypes, which were uncommon, contracted or stayed stable. Age-matched healthy donor levels were exceeded by baseline clonality, which tracked circulating CD8+ T-cell counts.

This CDR3 region has 14 residues. Germline V gene sequence: CDR1 SGHAT, CDR2 FQNNGV. Trimming took 2 bases from V and 5 from J, leaving 10 bases between them. A note on this clone: Its target is not known.

This table comes from immunoSEQ multiplex PCR, and its TCRdb copy is limited to in-frame clones, with some not included. The sample yields 15,000 to 20,000 clones, about 85% seen once. The V and J genes are TRBV11-2 and TRBJ2-1; D gene unclear. Sequenced material: PBMCs, taken before ibrutinib treatment. The receptor was isolated from a human donor with chronic lymphocytic leukemia. The CDR3 is CASSLRAQHNEQFF. The CDR3 coding sequence is TGTGCCAGCAGCTTACGAGCACAGCACAATGAGCAGTTCTTC.